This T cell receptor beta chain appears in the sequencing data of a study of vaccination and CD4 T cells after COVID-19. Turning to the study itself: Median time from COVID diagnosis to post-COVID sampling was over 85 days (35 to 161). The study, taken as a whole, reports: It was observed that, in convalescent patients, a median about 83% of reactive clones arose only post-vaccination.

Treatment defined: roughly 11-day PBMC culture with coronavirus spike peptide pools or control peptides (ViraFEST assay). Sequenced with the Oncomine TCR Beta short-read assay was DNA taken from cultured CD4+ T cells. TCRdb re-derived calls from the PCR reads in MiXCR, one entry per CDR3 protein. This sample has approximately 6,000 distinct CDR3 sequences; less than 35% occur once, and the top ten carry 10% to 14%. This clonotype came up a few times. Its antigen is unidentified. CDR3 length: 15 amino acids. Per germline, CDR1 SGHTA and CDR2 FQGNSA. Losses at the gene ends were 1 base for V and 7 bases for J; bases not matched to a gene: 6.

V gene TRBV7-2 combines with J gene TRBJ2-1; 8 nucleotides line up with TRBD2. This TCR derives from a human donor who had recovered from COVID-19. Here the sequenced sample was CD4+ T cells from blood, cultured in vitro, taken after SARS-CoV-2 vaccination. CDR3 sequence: CASSLDNGRGNEQFF. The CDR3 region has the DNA TGTGCCAGCAGCTTAGACAACGGGAGGGGAAATGAGCAGTTCTTC.